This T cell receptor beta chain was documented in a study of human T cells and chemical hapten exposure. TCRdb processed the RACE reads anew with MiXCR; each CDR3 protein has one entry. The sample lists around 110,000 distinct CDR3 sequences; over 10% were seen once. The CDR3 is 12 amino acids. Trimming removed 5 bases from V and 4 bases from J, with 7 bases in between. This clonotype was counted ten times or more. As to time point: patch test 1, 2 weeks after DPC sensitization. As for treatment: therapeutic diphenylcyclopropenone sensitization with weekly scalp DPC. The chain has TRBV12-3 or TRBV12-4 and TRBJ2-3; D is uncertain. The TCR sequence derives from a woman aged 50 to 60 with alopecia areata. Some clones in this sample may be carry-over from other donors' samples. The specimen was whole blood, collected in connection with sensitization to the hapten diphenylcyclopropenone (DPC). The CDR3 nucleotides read TGTGCCAGCAGTCGCCAGGCAGATACGCAGTATTTT. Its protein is CASSRQADTQYF.